This T cell receptor (beta chain) appears in the sequencing data of a study of identical twins. Points from the study as a whole: There was an excess of low generation probability in the out-of-frame alpha sequences that twins shared.

The CDR3 loop spans 12 amino acids. Looked up from germline, CDR1 is SGHVS and CDR2 is FNYEAQ. MiXCR was run by TCRdb on the 5' RACE reads, yielding one entry per CDR3 protein. This sample yields roughly 570,000 distinct CDR3 sequences, of which 9% to 10% are seen a single time; roughly 3% belongs to the top ten. There are a few counts of this clonotype. Its antigen is still unknown. The junction departs from the called germline gene at one end, perhaps through a read error. The same data also contributed to another study, on yellow fever vaccine responses in identical twins.

The V gene is TRBV7-6, the J gene TRBJ2-7; unclear D gene. The receptor was isolated from a woman aged 18-29 years in good health. The sample was PBMCs. The CDR3 bases are TGTGCCAGCAGCTACGAATGGTCGGACGTCAACTTC. Translated: CASSYEWSDVNF.